This TCR beta chain was recovered during a study of cytomegalovirus exposure and HLA in healthy donors. Regarding the study as a whole: CMV antigen specificity of a few CMV-associated chains was confirmed in vitro.

Germline CDR1 reads SEHNR; CDR2 reads FQNEAQ (reference sequence). With 1 base removed from V and 6 bases from J, the gap between germline ends came to 22 bases. The CDR3 totals 18 residues. A note on this clone: What it binds is unknown.

TCRdb keeps only in-frame clones here, not all; method: immunoSEQ multiplex PCR. This repertoire shows 150,000 to 200,000 clones, approximately 83% found once; its top ten account for around 2.8%. This TCR came from a woman younger than 35 in good health and CMV-seropositive. The chain employs TRBV7-9 and TRBJ2-1; D might be TRBD1 (7 bases). Sequenced material: PBMCs. CDR3 residues: CASSLGVRGVILVNEQFF. For the CDR3, the DNA is TGTGCCAGCAGCTTAGGAGTCAGGGGGGTAATTTTAGTCAATGAGCAGTTCTTC.